Here is one T cell receptor beta chain with its context. Profiled with immunoSEQ multiplex PCR; TCRdb holds only in-frame clones, not every one. The repertoire holds 200,000 to 250,000 clones, with under 90% as singletons. The junction had 9 bases not matched to a gene; V was cut back by 3 bases and J by 5 bases. This CDR3 region has 15 residues. Germline values: CDR1 LGHDT, CDR2 YNNKEL (reference sequence). This entry comes from a study of blood T cell repertoires in COVID-19. The sample consisted of PBMCs or T cells enriched from blood (not recorded which). The chain links TRBV3-1 (or the pseudogene TRBV3-2) to TRBJ1-2; TRBD1 agrees at 7 bases. The receptor comes from a woman aged 60 to 75 who had recovered from COVID-19. CDR3 sequence: CASSHTGTARYGYTF. DNA of the CDR3: TGTGCCAGCAGCCATACCGGGACAGCTCGTTATGGCTACACCTTC.